This TCR beta chain was profiled in a study of metastatic and nonmetastatic thyroid tumors. The CDR3 totals 15 residues. With 5 bases removed from V and 0 bases from J, the gap between germline ends came to 15 bases. CDR1 is DFQATT, CDR2 SNEGSKA, per germline (reference sequence). Every patient was untreated before thyroid surgery. This clone occurred many times. Its antigen is as yet unknown. Through MiXCR, TCRdb re-clonotyped the PCR reads. The sample gives tens of thousands of clones, 17% of which show up once; around 9.9% is in the top ten. Study-level results: Reports indicated that malignant thyroid tumors showed significantly higher TCR beta diversity than benign nodules did, in blood and tumor.

The chain uses TRBV20-1 and TRBJ2-3; D ambiguous. The receptor was isolated from a female donor with papillary thyroid cancer or a benign thyroid nodule (not recorded which). Some clones in this sample may be carry-over from other donors' samples. The sample was tumor tissue. CDR3 residues: CSALQLLDSTDTQYF. DNA for the CDR3: TGCAGTGCTCTACAATTACTGGACAGCACAGATACGCAGTATTTT.